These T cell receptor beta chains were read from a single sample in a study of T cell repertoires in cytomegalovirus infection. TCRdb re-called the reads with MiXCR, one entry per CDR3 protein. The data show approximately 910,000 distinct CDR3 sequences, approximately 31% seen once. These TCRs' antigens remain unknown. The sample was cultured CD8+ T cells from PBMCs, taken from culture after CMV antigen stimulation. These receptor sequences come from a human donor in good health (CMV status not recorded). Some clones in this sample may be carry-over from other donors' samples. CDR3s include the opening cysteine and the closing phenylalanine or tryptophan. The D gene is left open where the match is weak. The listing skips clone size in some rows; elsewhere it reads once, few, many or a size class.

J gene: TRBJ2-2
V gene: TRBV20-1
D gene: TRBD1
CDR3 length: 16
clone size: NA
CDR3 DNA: TGCAGTGCAATACCGGGACAGGTGCCTTGGACCGGGGAGCTGTTTTTT
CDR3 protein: CSAIPGQVPWTGELFF

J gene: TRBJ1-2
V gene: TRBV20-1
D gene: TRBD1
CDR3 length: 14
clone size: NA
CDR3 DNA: TGCAGTTCAAAAACACTCCGGGACAGGGGGGACTACACCTTC
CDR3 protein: CSSKTLRDRGDYTF

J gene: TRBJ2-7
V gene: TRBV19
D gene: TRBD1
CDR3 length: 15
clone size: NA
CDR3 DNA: TGTGCCAGTAGTATAACGACAGGGCGAACCTACGAGCAGTACTTC
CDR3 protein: CASSITTGRTYEQYF

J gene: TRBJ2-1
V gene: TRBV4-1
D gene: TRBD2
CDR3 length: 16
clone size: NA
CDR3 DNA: TGCGCCAGCAGCCAAGATTCTAGCGGCCTTTACAATGAGCAGTTCTTC
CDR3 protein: CASSQDSSGLYNEQFF

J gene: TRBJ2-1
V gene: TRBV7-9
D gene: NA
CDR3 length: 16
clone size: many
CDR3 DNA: TGTGCCAGCAGCTCCCGTCAAGGGGGGGTTAACAATGAGCAGTTCTTC
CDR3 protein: CASSSRQGGVNNEQFF

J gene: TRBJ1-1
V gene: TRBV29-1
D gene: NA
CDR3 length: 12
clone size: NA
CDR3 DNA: TGCAGCGTTGATTCAGGGAACACTGAAGCTTTCTTT
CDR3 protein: CSVDSGNTEAFF

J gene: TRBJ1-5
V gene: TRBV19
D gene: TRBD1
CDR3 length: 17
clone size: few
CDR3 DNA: TGTGCCAGTAGTATAGATGTAACAGGGGGCGCGAATCAGCCCCAGCATTTT
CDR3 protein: CASSIDVTGGANQPQHF

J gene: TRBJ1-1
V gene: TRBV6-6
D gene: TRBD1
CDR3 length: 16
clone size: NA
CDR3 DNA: TGTGCCAGCAGTTACTCGATCGGGACAGGGGTCACTGAAGCTTTCTTT
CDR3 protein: CASSYSIGTGVTEAFF

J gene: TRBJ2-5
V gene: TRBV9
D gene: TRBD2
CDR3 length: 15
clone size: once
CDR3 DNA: TGTGCCAGCAGCGTTACTAGCGGGGGACCAGAGACCCAGTACTTC
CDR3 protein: CASSVTSGGPETQYF

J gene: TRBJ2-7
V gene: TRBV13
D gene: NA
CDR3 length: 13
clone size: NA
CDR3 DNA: TGTGCCAGCAGCTTCTGGGGCGGGAACGAGCAGTACTTC
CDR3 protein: CASSFWGGNEQYF

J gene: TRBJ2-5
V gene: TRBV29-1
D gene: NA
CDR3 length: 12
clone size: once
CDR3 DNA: TGCAGCGGCAGTGGGAGCCAGGAGACCCAGTACTTC
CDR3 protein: CSGSGSQETQYF

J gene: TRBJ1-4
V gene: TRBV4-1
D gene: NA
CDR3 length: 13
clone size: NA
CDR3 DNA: TGCGCCAGCAGCCAGCACAGGGATGAAAAACTGTTTTTT
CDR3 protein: CASSQHRDEKLFF

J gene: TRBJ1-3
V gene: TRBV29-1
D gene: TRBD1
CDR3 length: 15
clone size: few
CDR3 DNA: TGCAGCGTATACGGGACAGGGGGAGTTGGAAACACCATATATTTT
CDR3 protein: CSVYGTGGVGNTIYF

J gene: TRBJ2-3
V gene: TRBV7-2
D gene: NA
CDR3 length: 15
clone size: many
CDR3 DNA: TGTGCCAGCAGCTCTTTAACAGGGAGAACAGATACGCAGTATTTT
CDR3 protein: CASSSLTGRTDTQYF

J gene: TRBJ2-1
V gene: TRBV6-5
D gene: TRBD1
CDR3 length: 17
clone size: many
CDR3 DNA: TGTGCCAGCAGTTACTCTCCGGGACAGGGATCCTACAATGAGCAGTTCTTC
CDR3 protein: CASSYSPGQGSYNEQFF

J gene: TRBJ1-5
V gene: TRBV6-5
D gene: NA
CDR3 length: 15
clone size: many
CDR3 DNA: TGTGCCACCTCTATCGGGGGAAATAGCAATCAGCCCCAGCATTTT
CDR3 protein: CATSIGGNSNQPQHF

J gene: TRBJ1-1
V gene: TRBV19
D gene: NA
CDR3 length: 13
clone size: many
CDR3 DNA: TGTGCCAGTAGTATGGGGGGGAACACTGAAGCTTTCTTT
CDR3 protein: CASSMGGNTEAFF

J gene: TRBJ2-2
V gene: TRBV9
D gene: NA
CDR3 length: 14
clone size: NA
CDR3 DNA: TGTGCCAGCAGCTTGCGGTCCTTTGGCGGGGAGCTGTTTTTT
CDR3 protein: CASSLRSFGGELFF

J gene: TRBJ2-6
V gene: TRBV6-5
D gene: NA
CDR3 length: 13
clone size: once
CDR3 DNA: TGTGCCAGCACGGAGTCTGGGGCCAACGTCCTGACTTTC
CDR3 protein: CASTESGANVLTF

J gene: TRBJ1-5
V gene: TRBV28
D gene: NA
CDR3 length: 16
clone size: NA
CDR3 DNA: TGTGCCAGCAGTTTAACGACAGTGGGAGGCAATCAGCCCCAGCATTTT
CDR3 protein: CASSLTTVGGNQPQHF

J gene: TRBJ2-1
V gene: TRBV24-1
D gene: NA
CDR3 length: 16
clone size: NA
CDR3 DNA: TGTGCCACCAGTGATTTGCAGGGGCCGCAATACAATGAGCAGTTCTTC
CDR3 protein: CATSDLQGPQYNEQFF

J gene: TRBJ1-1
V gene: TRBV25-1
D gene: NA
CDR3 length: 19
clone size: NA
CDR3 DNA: TGTGCCAGCAGTGAATTCTACGTGGGCCCCTCATCCCATATAGGTGAAGCTTTCTTT
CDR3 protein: CASSEFYVGPSSHIGEAFF

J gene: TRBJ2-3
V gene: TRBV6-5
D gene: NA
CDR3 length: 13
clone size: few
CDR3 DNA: TGTGCCAGCAGTTACCCCCCCGGGGATACGCAGTATTTT
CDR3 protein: CASSYPPGDTQYF

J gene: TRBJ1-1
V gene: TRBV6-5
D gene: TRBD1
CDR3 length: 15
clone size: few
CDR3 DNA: TGTGCCAGCAGTTTAACGCGACAGGGTGGGACTGAAGCTTTCTTT
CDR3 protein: CASSLTRQGGTEAFF

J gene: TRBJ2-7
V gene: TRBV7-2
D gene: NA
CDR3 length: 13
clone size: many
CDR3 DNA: TGTGCCAGCAGCCCGCCCGATCGGGACGAGCAGTACTTC
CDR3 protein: CASSPPDRDEQYF

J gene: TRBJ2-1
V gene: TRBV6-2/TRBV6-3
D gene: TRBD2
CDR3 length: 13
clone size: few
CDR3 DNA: TGTGCCATCCGGACTAGCGGGAGCAATGAGCAGTTCTTC
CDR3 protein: CAIRTSGSNEQFF

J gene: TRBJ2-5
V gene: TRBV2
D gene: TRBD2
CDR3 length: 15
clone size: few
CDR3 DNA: TGTGCCAGCAGTGAAGACCCTAGCGGCCTAGAGACCCAGTACTTC
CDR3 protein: CASSEDPSGLETQYF

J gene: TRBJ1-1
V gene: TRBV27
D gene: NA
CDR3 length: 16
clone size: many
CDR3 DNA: TGTGCCAGCAGTTTCCGGGTCCAAGGCCCAGGACGCGAAGCTTTCTTT
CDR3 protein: CASSFRVQGPGREAFF

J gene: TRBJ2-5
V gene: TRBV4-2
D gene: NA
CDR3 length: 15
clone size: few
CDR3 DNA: TGTGCCAGCAGCCAGCACCCCGTGTCGGGAGAGACCCAGTACTTC
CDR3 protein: CASSQHPVSGETQYF

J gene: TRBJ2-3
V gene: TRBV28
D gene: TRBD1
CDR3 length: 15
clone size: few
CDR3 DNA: TGTGCCAGCAGTGAGACAGGGTTTAGCACAGATACGCAGTATTTT
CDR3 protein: CASSETGFSTDTQYF

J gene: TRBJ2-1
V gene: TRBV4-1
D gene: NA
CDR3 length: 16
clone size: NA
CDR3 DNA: TGCGCCAGCAGCCAAGATGCTGGGGGTGTATACAATGAGCAGTTCTTC
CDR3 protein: CASSQDAGGVYNEQFF

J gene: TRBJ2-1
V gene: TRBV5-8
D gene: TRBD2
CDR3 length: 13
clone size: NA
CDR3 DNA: TGTGCCGGCCTAGCGGGGGGGTACAATGAGCAGTTCTTC
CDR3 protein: CAGLAGGYNEQFF

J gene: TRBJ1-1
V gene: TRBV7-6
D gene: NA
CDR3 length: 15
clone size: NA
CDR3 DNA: TGTGCCAGCAGCTTAGCGAGATCGATGAACACTGAAGCTTTCTTT
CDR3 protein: CASSLARSMNTEAFF

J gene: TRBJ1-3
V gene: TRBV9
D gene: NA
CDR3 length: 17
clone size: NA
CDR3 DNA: TGTGCCAGCAGCGCAGAGGGACGCCGCCGGCTCGAAAACACCATATATTTT
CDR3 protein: CASSAEGRRRLENTIYF

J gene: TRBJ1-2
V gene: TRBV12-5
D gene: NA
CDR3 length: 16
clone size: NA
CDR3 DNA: TGTGCTAGTGGTTTGACCCCCGGGACACAGAACTATGGCTACACCTTC
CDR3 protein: CASGLTPGTQNYGYTF

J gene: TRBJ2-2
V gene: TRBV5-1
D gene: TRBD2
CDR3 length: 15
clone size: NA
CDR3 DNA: TGCGCCAGCAGGAGACTAGCGGGCGGCACCGGGGAGCTGTTTTTT
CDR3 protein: CASRRLAGGTGELFF

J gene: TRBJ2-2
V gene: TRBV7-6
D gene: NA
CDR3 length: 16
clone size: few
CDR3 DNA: TGTGCCAGCAGCCCCGGGACGGATATTTACACCGGGGAGCTGTTTTTT
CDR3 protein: CASSPGTDIYTGELFF

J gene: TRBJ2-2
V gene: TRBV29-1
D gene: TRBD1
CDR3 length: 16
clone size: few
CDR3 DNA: TGCAGCGTTGAAGCGGGGACAGGGAGAAACACCGGGGAGCTGTTTTTT
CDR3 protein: CSVEAGTGRNTGELFF

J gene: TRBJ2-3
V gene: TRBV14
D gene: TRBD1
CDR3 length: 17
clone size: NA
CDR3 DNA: TGTGCCAGCAGCCAAGCTGACCTGACAGGGAAGTGGGATACGCAGTATTTT
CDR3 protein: CASSQADLTGKWDTQYF

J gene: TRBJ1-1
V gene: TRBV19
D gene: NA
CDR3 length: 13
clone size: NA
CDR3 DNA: TGTGCCAGTAGTATCCACTGGAACACTGAAGCTTTCTTT
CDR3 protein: CASSIHWNTEAFF

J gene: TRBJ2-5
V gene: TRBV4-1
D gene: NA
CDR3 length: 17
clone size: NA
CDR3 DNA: TGCGCCAGCAGCCAAGATCCGGCGGGTCAGTACCAAGAGACCCAGTACTTC
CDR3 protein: CASSQDPAGQYQETQYF

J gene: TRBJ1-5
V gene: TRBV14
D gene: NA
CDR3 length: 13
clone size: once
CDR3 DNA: TGTGCCAGCAGCGCCATTGAAGGGCAGCCCCAGCATTTT
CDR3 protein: CASSAIEGQPQHF

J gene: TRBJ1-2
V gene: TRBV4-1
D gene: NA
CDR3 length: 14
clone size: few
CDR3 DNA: TGCGCCAGCAGCCATGTGGGTAGGGCGGACGGCTACACCTTC
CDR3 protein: CASSHVGRADGYTF

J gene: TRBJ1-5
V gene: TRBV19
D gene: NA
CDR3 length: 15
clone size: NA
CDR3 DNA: TGTGCCAGTATGGTGACCAGCTATAGCAATCAGCCCCAGCATTTT
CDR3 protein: CASMVTSYSNQPQHF

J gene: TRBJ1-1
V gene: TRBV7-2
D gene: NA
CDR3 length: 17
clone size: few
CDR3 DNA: TGTGCCAGCAGCCCATTGAGGGCAGGGTCCTTGAACACTGAAGCTTTCTTT
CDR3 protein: CASSPLRAGSLNTEAFF

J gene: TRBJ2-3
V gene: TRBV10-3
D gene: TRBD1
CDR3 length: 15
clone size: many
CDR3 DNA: TGTGCCATCAGTGACCCAGGACAGGGGGTAGATACGCAGTATTTT
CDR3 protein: CAISDPGQGVDTQYF